The rows below give T cell receptor beta chains drawn from one sample of a study of T cell responses to AZD1222 COVID-19 vaccine. Repertoires were generated with immunoSEQ multiplex PCR, while TCRdb's copy carries only in-frame clones and drops some. The table records around 84,000 clones, approximately 83% of them present only once. The sequencing used peripheral blood, collected 28 days after the second AZD1222 dose. The source of these receptors is an adult who received the AZD1222 COVID-19 vaccine. The CDR3 runs from the conserved cysteine through the conserved F or W. D genes are given only for firm matches. Clone sizes are given selectively: once, few, many, or a class where the clone is expanded.

- TRBJ2-3 TRBD2 TRBV10-3 CAISESRITSGGTDTQYF TGTGCCATCAGTGAGTCGAGAATCACTAGCGGGGGCACAGATACGCAGTATTTT
- TRBJ2-1 - TRBV6-4 CASSDWAGPQFF TGTGCCAGCAGTGACTGGGCGGGGCCGCAGTTCTTC
- TRBJ2-7 - TRBV30 CAWSRRGDEQYF TGTGCCTGGAGTCGAAGGGGAGACGAGCAGTACTTC
- TRBJ2-7 TRBD1 TRBV5-1 CASSLGTTGGYSYEQYF TGCGCCAGCAGCTTGGGGACGACAGGGGGCTACTCCTACGAGCAGTACTTC
- TRBJ1-4 - TRBV27 CASSFGFATNEKLFF TGTGCCAGCAGTTTCGGGTTTGCAACTAATGAAAAACTGTTTTTT
- TRBJ1-1 - TRBV5-1 CASRSGTQPPRLNTEAFF TGCGCCAGCAGATCCGGGACGCAGCCTCCCCGGTTGAACACTGAAGCTTTCTTT
- TRBJ1-6 - TRBV7-9 CASSLRDNNSPLHF TGTGCCAGCAGCTTAAGGGACAATAATTCACCCCTCCACTTT
- TRBJ1-3 - TRBV27 CASSTGGGLRDIGNTIYF TGTGCCAGCAGTACCGGAGGCGGCCTACGAGATATAGGAAACACCATATATTTT
- TRBJ1-5 TRBD1 TRBV19 CASKRDRGRGGQPQHF TGTGCCAGTAAAAGGGACAGGGGGCGCGGTGGTCAGCCCCAGCATTTT
once TRBJ1-3 - TRBV10-3 CAISGQRNTIYF TGTGCCATCAGTGGGCAGCGAAACACCATATATTTT
- TRBJ1-1 - TRBV3-1/TRBV3-2 CASSQDTLGGAEAFF TGTGCCAGCAGCCAAGATACCCTGGGTGGGGCTGAAGCTTTCTTT
few TRBJ2-7 - TRBV5-1 CASSLDGTPYEQYF TGCGCCAGCAGCTTGGACGGCACCCCCTACGAGCAGTACTTC
- TRBJ2-3 TRBD1 TRBV2 CASKFSRGTASTDTQYF TGTGCCAGCAAGTTTTCGCGTGGGACAGCTAGCACAGATACGCAGTATTTT
- TRBJ2-2 - TRBV6-5 CATGRVDTGELFF TGTGCCACGGGGCGGGTCGACACCGGGGAGCTGTTTTTT
- TRBJ2-5 TRBD1 TRBV7-6 CASSNTGAQETQYF TGTGCCAGCAGCAATACAGGGGCCCAAGAGACCCAGTACTTC
few TRBJ1-6 - TRBV28 CASFNTLSSYNSPLHF TGTGCCAGCTTTAACACCCTAAGTTCCTATAATTCACCCCTCCACTTT
- TRBJ1-5 - TRBV29-1 CSVDWALLAPPSNQPQHF TGCAGCGTCGACTGGGCCCTTCTTGCTCCCCCTAGCAATCAGCCCCAGCATTTT
- TRBJ2-1 - TRBV20-1 CSATDSAIASYNEQFF TGCAGTGCTACTGACTCCGCAATAGCCTCCTACAATGAGCAGTTCTTC
- TRBJ2-5 TRBD1 TRBV7-6 CASSPIPDRATQETQYF TGTGCCAGCAGCCCCATCCCGGACAGGGCCACCCAAGAGACCCAGTACTTC
- TRBJ2-1 - TRBV28 CASSLGILLGNEQFF TGTGCCAGCAGTTTGGGGATCCTCTTGGGCAATGAGCAGTTCTTC
- TRBJ1-3 - TRBV2 CASRAIRGVGNTIYF TGTGCCAGCAGGGCTATCAGGGGCGTTGGAAACACCATATATTTT
- TRBJ1-5 TRBD1 TRBV24-1 CATSPGQGGHQPQHF TGTGCCACCAGTCCGGGACAGGGGGGACATCAGCCCCAGCATTTT
- TRBJ2-4 - TRBV2 CASTPLGLAKNIQYF TGTGCCAGCACCCCGCTGGGCCTAGCCAAAAACATTCAGTACTTC
few TRBJ1-4 - TRBV6-5 CASSYSVNEKLFF TGTGCCAGCAGTTACTCCGTTAATGAAAAACTGTTTTTT
once TRBJ1-4 TRBD1 TRBV4-1 CASSQLTGATNEKLFF TGCGCCAGCAGCCAATTAACAGGGGCGACTAATGAAAAACTGTTTTTT
- TRBJ2-3 TRBD1 TRBV7-3 CASSLVGQGAKDTQYF TGTGCCAGCAGCTTAGTCGGACAGGGGGCGAAAGATACGCAGTATTTT
- TRBJ1-2 - TRBV27 CASSPGPIKDYGYTF TGTGCCAGCAGTCCTGGGCCCATTAAGGACTATGGCTACACCTTC
- TRBJ2-3 - TRBV4-2 CASSPRTNFGADTQYF TGTGCCAGCAGCCCAAGGACGAATTTTGGCGCAGATACGCAGTATTTT
- TRBJ2-2 - TRBV6-5 CASSSGISTGELFF TGTGCCAGCAGTTCAGGGATTAGCACCGGGGAGCTGTTTTTT
once TRBJ2-1 - TRBV6-5 CASSTSVSEQFF TGTGCCAGCAGTACCTCAGTGAGTGAGCAGTTCTTC
- TRBJ2-7 - TRBV7-9 CASSLVLGEQYF TGTGCCAGCAGCTTAGTGCTTGGCGAGCAGTACTTC
- TRBJ1-2 - TRBV3-1/TRBV3-2 CASSHAANYGYTF TGTGCCAGCAGCCACGCCGCTAACTATGGCTACACCTTC
- TRBJ2-1 - TRBV10-3 CATSMAGGLGNEQFF TGTGCCACATCAATGGCAGGGGGACTGGGCAATGAGCAGTTCTTC
- TRBJ2-2 - TRBV5-4 CASTQRGNGELFF TGTGCCAGCACCCAGAGAGGGAATGGGGAGCTGTTTTTT
- TRBJ2-7 TRBD1 TRBV7-8 CASSLGIQGFSYEQYF TGTGCCAGCAGCTTAGGGATACAGGGGTTCTCCTACGAGCAGTACTTC
- TRBJ2-1 TRBD2 TRBV5-1 CASSLVLAGADNEQFF TGCGCCAGCAGCTTGGTACTAGCGGGGGCCGACAATGAGCAGTTCTTC
- TRBJ2-7 - TRBV10-3 CAISDGQEDEQYF TGTGCCATCAGTGATGGGCAGGAGGACGAGCAGTACTTC
- TRBJ1-1 - TRBV11-2 CASSLRTSPEAFF TGTGCCAGCAGCTTAAGAACCAGTCCTGAAGCTTTCTTT
once TRBJ2-7 - TRBV4-1 CASSQDRGTPAYEQYF TGCGCCAGCAGCCAAGATCGGGGGACGCCAGCCTACGAGCAGTACTTC
- TRBJ1-1 - TRBV19 CASRKGEANTEAFF TGTGCCAGTAGGAAAGGGGAGGCGAACACTGAAGCTTTCTTT
- TRBJ1-3 - TRBV10-3 CAIRGGLAGNTIYF TGTGCCATCAGGGGGGGGCTAGCTGGAAACACCATATATTTT
few TRBJ1-5 - TRBV10-2 CASSESPGNSNQPQHF TGCGCCAGCAGTGAGTCCCCAGGCAATAGCAATCAGCCCCAGCATTTT
once TRBJ2-4 - TRBV29-1 CSVVPGLGKNIQYF TGCAGCGTTGTTCCGGGGCTGGGTAAAAACATTCAGTACTTC
few TRBJ1-5 - TRBV12-3/TRBV12-4 CASRRGDQPQHF TGTGCCAGCAGACGGGGGGATCAGCCCCAGCATTTT
- TRBJ1-2 TRBD1 TRBV19 CASKFDRGAYGYTF TGTGCCAGTAAATTCGACAGGGGTGCCTATGGCTACACCTTC
once TRBJ2-1 - TRBV27 CASSFRQGLQSQFF TGTGCCAGCAGTTTCAGGCAGGGCCTACAATCGCAGTTCTTC
- TRBJ2-1 TRBD1 TRBV2 CANFRDRGPHNEQFF TGTGCCAACTTCCGGGACAGGGGACCCCACAATGAGCAGTTCTTC
- TRBJ2-2 TRBD1 TRBV7-9 CASREQGETGELFF TGTGCCAGCAGAGAACAGGGGGAGACCGGGGAGCTGTTTTTT
once TRBJ1-1 TRBD1 TRBV3-1/TRBV3-2 CASSHTGGPENTEAFF TGTGCCAGCAGCCATACAGGGGGGCCCGAGAACACTGAAGCTTTCTTT
- TRBJ2-7 TRBD1 TRBV24-1 CATSDPRTGVDEQYF TGTGCCACCAGTGACCCGCGGACAGGGGTGGACGAGCAGTACTTC
- TRBJ2-5 - TRBV18 CASSRGHGFAETQYF TGTGCCAGCTCACGGGGCCACGGTTTCGCGGAGACCCAGTACTTC
- TRBJ1-5 - TRBV15 CATSSRVDQPQHF TGTGCCACCAGCAGCAGGGTCGATCAGCCCCAGCATTTT
- TRBJ1-1 TRBD1 TRBV29-1 CSVANRGGTEAFF TGCAGCGTTGCAAACAGGGGTGGGACTGAAGCTTTCTTT
- TRBJ1-3 - TRBV7-9 CASGHLMRSGNTIYF TGTGCCAGCGGACACTTGATGCGTTCTGGAAACACCATATATTTT